What follows describes a single T cell receptor (beta chain). The sample originates from a study of identical twins. The V gene lost 4 bases and the J gene lost 0 bases, with 9 bases spanning the gap. The CDR3 runs to 14 residues. Germline loops: CDR1 SQVTM, CDR2 ANQGSEA. TCRdb passed the 5' RACE reads through MiXCR, listing each CDR3 protein once. The sample shows approximately 500,000 distinct CDR3 sequences, about 24% of them seen only once. This same sample was also taken into another study, of T cells expressing NK-cell markers.

The sample consisted of CD4+ T cells sorted from blood. This TCR was recovered from a young woman in good health. The chain has TRBV29-1 and TRBJ2-2, with no clear D. CDR3 sequence: CSVGAAANTGELFF. CDR3 DNA: TGCAGCGTTGGGGCTGCGGCGAACACCGGGGAGCTGTTTTTT.